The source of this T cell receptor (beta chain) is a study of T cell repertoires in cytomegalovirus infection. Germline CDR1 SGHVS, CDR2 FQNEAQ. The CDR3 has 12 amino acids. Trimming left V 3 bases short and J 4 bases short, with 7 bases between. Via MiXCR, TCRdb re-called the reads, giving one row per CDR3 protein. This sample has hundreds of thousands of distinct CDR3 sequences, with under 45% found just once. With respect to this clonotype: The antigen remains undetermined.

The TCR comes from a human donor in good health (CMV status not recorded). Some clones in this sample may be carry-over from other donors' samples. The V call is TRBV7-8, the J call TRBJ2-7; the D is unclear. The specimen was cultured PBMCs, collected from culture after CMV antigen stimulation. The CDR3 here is CASSFRQYEQYF. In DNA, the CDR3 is TGTGCCAGCAGCTTTCGGCAGTACGAGCAGTACTTC.